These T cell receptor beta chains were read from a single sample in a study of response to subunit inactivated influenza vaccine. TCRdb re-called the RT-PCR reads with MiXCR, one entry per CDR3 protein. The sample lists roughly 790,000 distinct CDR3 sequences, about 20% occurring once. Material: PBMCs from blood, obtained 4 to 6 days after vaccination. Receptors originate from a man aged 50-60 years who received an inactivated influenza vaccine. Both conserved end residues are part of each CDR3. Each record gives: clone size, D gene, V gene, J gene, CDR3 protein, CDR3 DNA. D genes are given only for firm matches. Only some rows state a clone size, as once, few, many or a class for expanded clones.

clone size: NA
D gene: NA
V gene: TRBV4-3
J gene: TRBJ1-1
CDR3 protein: CASSQEERWSTEAFF
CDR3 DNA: TGCGCCAGCAGCCAAGAAGAAAGGTGGAGCACTGAAGCTTTCTTT

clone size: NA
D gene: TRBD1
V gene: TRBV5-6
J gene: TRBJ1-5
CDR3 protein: CASSFQGTGGNQPQHF
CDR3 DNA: TGTGCCAGCAGCTTCCAGGGGACAGGGGGCAATCAGCCCCAGCATTTT

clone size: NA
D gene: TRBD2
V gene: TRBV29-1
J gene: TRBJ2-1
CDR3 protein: CSATVGTIYNEQFF
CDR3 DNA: TGCAGCGCCACCGTAGGGACTATCTACAATGAGCAGTTCTTC

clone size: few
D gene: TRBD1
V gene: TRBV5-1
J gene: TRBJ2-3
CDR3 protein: CASSLGQGDTDTQYF
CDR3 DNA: TGCGCCAGCAGCTTGGGTCAGGGGGACACAGATACGCAGTATTTT

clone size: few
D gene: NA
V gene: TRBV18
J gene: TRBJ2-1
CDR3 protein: CASSPPNGGNEQFF
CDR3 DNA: TGTGCCAGCTCACCCCCGAACGGGGGCAATGAGCAGTTCTTC

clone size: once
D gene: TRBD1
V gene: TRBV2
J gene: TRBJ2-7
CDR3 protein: CASSDRGQGAEEQYF
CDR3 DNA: TGTGCCAGCAGTGACCGGGGACAGGGGGCAGAGGAGCAGTACTTC

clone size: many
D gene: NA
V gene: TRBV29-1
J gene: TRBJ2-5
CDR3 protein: CSVEGLFQETQYF
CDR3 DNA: TGCAGCGTTGAAGGGTTATTCCAAGAGACCCAGTACTTC

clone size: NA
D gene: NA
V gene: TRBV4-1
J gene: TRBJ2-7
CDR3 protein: CASSQRPTYEQYF
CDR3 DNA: TGCGCCAGCAGCCAGAGACCCACCTACGAGCAGTACTTC

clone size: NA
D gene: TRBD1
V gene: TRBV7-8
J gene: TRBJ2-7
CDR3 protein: CASSQTDRGTYEQYF
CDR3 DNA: TGTGCCAGCAGCCAAACCGACAGGGGGACCTACGAGCAGTACTTC

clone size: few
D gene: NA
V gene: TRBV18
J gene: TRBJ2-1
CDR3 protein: CASSPSQTWANEQFF
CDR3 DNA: TGTGCCAGCTCACCGTCACAGACATGGGCCAATGAGCAGTTCTTC

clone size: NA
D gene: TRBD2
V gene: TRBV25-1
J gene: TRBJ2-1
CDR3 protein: CASSRLAGGIYNEQFF
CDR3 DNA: TGTGCCAGCAGCAGACTAGCGGGGGGGATTTACAATGAGCAGTTCTTC

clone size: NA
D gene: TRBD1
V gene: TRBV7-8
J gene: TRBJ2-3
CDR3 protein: CASSLAWTGVYTDTQYF
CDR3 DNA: TGTGCCAGCAGCTTAGCGTGGACAGGCGTATACACAGATACGCAGTATTTT

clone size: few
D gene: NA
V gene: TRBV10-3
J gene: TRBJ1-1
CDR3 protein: CAISEGGVNTEAFF
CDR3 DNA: TGTGCCATCAGTGAGGGGGGGGTGAACACTGAAGCTTTCTTT

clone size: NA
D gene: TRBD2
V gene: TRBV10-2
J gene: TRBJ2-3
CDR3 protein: CASIKGIFRGGLDTQYF
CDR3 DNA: TGCGCCAGCATAAAGGGGATTTTTCGGGGGGGCCTCGATACGCAGTATTTT

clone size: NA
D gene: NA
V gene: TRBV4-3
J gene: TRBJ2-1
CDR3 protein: CASSQDLNQRLSGEQFF
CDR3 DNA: TGCGCCAGCAGCCAAGATCTTAACCAGCGTCTTTCTGGTGAGCAGTTCTTC

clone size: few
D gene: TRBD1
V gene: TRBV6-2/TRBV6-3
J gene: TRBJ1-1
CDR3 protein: CASSYPISTGLNTEAFF
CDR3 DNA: TGTGCCAGCAGTTACCCGATATCGACAGGGTTGAACACTGAAGCTTTCTTT

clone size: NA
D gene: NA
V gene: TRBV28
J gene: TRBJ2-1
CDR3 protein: CASSAFLSSYNEQFF
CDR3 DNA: TGTGCCAGCAGCGCATTTCTTAGCTCCTACAATGAGCAGTTCTTC

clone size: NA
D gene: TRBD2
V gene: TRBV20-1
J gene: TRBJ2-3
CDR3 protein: CSAKGAPGLGTDTQYF
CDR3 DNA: TGCAGTGCCAAAGGCGCACCGGGACTAGGCACAGATACGCAGTATTTT

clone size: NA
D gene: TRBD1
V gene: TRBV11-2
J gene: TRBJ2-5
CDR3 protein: CASSPGDRETQYF
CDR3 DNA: TGTGCCAGCAGCCCCGGGGACAGGGAGACCCAGTACTTC

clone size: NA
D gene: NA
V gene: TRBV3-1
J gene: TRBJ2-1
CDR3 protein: CASSPASFRDEQFF
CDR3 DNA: TGTGCCAGCAGCCCAGCGAGCTTCCGGGATGAGCAGTTCTTC

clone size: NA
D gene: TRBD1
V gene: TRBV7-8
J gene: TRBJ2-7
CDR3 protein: CASSPWTGGDEQYF
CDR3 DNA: TGTGCCAGCAGCCCCTGGACAGGGGGAGACGAGCAGTACTTC

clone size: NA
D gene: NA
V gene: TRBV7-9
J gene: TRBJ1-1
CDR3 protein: CASSFYTGNTEAFF
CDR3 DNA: TGTGCCAGCAGCTTCTACACGGGGAACACTGAAGCTTTCTTT

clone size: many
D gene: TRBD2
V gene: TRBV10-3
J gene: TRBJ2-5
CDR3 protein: CAISGTSGGQETQYF
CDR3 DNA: TGTGCCATCAGCGGGACTAGCGGGGGACAAGAGACCCAGTACTTC

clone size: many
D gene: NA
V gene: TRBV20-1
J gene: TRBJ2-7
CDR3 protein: CSAETGGRSYEQYF
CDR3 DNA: TGCAGTGCTGAGACCGGGGGCCGATCCTACGAGCAGTACTTC

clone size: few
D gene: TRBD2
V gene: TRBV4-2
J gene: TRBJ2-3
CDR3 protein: CASSLQIRLAVRTDTQYF
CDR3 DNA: TGTGCCAGCAGCCTTCAAATAAGACTAGCGGTGCGCACAGATACGCAGTATTTT

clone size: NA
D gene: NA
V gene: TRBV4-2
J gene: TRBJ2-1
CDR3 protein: CASSQERYSSYNEQFF
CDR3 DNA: TGTGCCAGCAGCCAAGAGCGGTATAGCTCCTACAATGAGCAGTTCTTC

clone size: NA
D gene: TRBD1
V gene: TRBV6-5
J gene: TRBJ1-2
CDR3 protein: CASSYSPTGGSYGYTF
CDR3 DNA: TGTGCCAGCAGTTACTCTCCGACAGGGGGGTCCTATGGCTACACCTTC

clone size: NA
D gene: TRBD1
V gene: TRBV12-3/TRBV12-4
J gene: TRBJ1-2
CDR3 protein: CASSRGDSPNYGYTF
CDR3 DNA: TGTGCCAGCAGTCGAGGGGACAGTCCTAACTATGGCTACACCTTC

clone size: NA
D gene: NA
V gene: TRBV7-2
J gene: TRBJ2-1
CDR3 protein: CASSSPQVNEQFF
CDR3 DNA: TGTGCCAGCAGCTCGCCCCAGGTCAATGAGCAGTTCTTC

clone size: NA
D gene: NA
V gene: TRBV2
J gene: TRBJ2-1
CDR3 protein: CASSEFPKSTIF
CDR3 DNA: TGTGCCAGCAGTGAATTCCCCAAAAGTACGATCTTC

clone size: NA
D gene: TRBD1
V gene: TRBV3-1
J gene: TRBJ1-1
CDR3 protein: CASSRQGASRTEAFF
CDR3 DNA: TGTGCCAGCAGCCGCCAGGGGGCGTCAAGAACTGAAGCTTTCTTT

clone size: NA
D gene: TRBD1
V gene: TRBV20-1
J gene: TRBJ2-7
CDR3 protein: CSAPDRGLTYEQYF
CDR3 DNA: TGCAGTGCCCCCGACAGGGGGTTAACCTACGAGCAGTACTTC

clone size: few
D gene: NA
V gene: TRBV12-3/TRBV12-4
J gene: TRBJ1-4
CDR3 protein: CASSLTSETNEKLFF
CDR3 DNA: TGTGCCAGCAGTTTAACGTCAGAAACTAATGAAAAACTGTTTTTT

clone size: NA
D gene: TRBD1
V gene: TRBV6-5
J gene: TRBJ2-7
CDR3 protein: CASSYPTGEAEQYF
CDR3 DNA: TGTGCCAGCAGTTATCCGACAGGGGAAGCCGAGCAGTACTTC

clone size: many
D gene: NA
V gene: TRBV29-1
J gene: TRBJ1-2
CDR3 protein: CSVGYRERNGYTF
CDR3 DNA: TGCAGCGTTGGTTACAGGGAAAGAAATGGCTACACCTTC

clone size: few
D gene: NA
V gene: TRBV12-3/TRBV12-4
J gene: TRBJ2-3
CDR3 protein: CASSFTQGRQYF
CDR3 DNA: TGTGCCAGCAGTTTCACGCAGGGTAGGCAGTATTTT

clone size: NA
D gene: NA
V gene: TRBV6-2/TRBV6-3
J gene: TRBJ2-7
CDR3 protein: CASKWDSDYEQYF
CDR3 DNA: TGTGCCAGCAAATGGGATTCTGACTACGAGCAGTACTTC

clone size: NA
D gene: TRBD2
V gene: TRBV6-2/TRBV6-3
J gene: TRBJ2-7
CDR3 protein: CASSSPEFTSGSRYEQYF
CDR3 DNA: TGTGCCAGCAGTTCTCCAGAATTCACTAGCGGGAGCCGCTACGAGCAGTACTTC

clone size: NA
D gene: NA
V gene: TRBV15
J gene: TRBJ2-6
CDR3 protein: CATSLPGANVLTF
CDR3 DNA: TGTGCCACCAGCCTACCTGGGGCCAACGTCCTGACTTTC

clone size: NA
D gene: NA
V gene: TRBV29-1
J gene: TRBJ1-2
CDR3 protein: CSVEDQLGYTF
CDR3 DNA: TGCAGCGTTGAAGATCAGCTTGGCTACACCTTC

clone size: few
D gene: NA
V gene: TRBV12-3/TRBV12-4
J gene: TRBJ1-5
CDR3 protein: CASSLSSGPNSNQPQHF
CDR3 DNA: TGTGCCAGCAGTTTAAGTTCGGGCCCCAATAGCAATCAGCCCCAGCATTTT

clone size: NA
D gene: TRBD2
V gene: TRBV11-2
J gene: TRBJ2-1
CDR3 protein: CASSLVWLAGSQFNEQFF
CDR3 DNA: TGTGCCAGCAGCTTAGTCTGGCTAGCGGGCTCTCAGTTCAATGAGCAGTTCTTC

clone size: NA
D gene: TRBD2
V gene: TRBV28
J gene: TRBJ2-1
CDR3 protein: CASSFPGTSGAIFINNEQFF
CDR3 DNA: TGTGCCAGCAGTTTCCCTGGGACTAGCGGCGCAATATTTATAAACAATGAGCAGTTCTTC

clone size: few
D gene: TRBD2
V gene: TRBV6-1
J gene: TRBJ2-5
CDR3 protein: CASSRRTSGRGETQYF
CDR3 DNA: TGTGCCAGCAGTAGGAGGACTAGCGGGAGAGGGGAGACCCAGTACTTC